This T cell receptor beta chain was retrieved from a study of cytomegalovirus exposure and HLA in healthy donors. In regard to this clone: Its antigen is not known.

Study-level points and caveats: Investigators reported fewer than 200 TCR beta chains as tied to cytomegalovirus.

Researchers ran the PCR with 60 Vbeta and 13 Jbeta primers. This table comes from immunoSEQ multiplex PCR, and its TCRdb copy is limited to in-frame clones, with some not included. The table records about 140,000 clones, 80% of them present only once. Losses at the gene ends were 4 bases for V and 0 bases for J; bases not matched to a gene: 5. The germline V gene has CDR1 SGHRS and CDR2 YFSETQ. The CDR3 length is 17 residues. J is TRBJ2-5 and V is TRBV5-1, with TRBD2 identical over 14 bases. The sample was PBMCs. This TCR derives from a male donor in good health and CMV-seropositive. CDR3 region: CASSRGLAGAHQETQYF. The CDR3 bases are TGCGCCAGCAGCCGGGGACTAGCGGGGGCGCACCAAGAGACCCAGTACTTC.